This T cell receptor (beta chain) was identified during a study of vaccination effects on CD4 cells after COVID-19. Note on this clone: The antigen is unknown.

The method was immunoSEQ multiplex PCR; TCRdb's version includes in-frame clones alone and lacks a portion of them. Of about 79,000 clones listed, approximately 81% are singletons. Study-wide results and caveats: Nearly all vaccine-induced clones in healthy recipients recognized only SARS-CoV-2.

The CDR3 has 18 amino acids. The germline gives CDR1 KGHSH, CDR2 LQKENI. V lost 1 base and J 4 bases, leaving 19 bases between the germline ends. Prior to sequencing, the ViraFEST assay stimulated PBMC with viral peptide pools, which expanded the antigen-specific CD4+ T cells. On roughly day 10 of culture, CD4+ T cells were separated out. The source was CD4+ T cells from PBMCs cultured with HCoV-229E spike peptides, collected before COVID-19 vaccination. The TCR was taken from a human donor who received a COVID-19 vaccine. The V call is TRBV18, the J call TRBJ1-4, with D tentatively TRBD1 (6 bases). The CDR3 reads CASSPRQATAGGNEKLFF. CDR3 sequence (DNA): TGTGCCAGCTCACCACGACAGGCCACCGCTGGAGGTAATGAAAAACTGTTTTTT.